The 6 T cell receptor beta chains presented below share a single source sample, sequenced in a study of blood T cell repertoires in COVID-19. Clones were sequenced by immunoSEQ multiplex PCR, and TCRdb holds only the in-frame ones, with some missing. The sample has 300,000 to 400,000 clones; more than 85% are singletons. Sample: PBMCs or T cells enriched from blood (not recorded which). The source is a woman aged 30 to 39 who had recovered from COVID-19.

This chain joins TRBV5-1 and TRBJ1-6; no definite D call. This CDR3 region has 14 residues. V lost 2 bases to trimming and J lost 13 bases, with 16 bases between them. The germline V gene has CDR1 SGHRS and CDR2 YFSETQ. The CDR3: CASSLRGIREPLHF. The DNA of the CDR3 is TGCGCCAGCAGCTTACGGGGAATTCGGGAGCCCCTCCACTTT. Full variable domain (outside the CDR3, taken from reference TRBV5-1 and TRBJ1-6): KAGVTQTPRYLIKTRGQQVTLSCSPISGHRSVSWYQQTPGQGLQFLFEYFSETQRNKGNFPGRFSGRQFSNSRSEMNVSTLELGDSALYLCASSLRGIREPLHFGNGTRLTVT.

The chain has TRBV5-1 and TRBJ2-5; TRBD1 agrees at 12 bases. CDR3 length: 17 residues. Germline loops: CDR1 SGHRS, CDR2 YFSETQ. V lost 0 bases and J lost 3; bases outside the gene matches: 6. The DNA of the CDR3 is TGCGCCAGCAGCTTGGGGGGACAGGGGGCTCGGGAAGAGACCCAGTACTTC. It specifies CASSLGGQGAREETQYF.

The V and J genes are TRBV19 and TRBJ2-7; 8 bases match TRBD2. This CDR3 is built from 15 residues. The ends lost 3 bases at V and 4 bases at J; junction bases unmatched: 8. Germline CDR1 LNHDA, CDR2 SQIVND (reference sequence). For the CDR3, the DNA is TGTGCCAGTAGTATTCGGGGGGGCCAGCCTTACGAGCAGTACTTC. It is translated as CASSIRGGQPYEQYF.

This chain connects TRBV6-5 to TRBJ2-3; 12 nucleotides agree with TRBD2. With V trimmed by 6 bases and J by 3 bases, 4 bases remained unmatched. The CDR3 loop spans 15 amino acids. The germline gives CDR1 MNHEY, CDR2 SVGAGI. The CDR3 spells CASSHGLAGTDTQYF. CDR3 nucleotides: TGTGCCAGCAGCCACGGACTAGCGGGGACAGATACGCAGTATTTT.

For the CDR3, the DNA is TGTGCCAGCAGCTTAGCCACGGGGGGGCGGGGCACAGATACGCAGTATTTT. Amino acids: CASSLATGGRGTDTQYF. The chain carries TRBV11-2 and TRBJ2-3; 8 positions agree with TRBD2. V lost 1 base, J lost 1 base, and 7 bases stayed unmatched. Germline V gene lookup returns CDR1 SGHAT and CDR2 FQNNGV. The CDR3 covers 17 residues.

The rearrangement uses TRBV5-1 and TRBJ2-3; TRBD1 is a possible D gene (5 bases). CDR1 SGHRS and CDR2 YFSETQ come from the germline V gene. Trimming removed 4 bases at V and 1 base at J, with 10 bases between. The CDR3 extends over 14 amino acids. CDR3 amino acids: CASSGQGGTDTQYF. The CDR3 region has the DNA TGCGCCAGCAGCGGCCAGGGCGGCACAGATACGCAGTATTTT. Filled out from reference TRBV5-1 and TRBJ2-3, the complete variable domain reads KAGVTQTPRYLIKTRGQQVTLSCSPISGHRSVSWYQQTPGQGLQFLFEYFSETQRNKGNFPGRFSGRQFSNSRSEMNVSTLELGDSALYLCASSGQGGTDTQYFGPGTRLTVL.